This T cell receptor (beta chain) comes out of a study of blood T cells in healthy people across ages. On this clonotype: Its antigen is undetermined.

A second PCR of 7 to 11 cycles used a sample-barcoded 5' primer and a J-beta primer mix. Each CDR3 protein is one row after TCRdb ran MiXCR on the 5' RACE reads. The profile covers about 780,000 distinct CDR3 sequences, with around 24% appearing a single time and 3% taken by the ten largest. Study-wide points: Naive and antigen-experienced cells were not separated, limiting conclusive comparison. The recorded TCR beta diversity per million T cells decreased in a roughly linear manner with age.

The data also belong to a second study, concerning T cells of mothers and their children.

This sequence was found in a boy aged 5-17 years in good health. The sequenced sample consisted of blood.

CDR3 loop: CASSFPGAQEETQYF. The CDR3 DNA follows: TGTGCCAGCAGTTTCCCGGGGGCCCAGGAAGAGACCCAGTACTTC. V is TRBV12-3 or TRBV12-4 and J is TRBJ2-5; D tentatively fits TRBD1 or TRBD2 (6 bases each). The V end was cut by 3 bases, the J end by 3 bases, with 14 bases between. The CDR3 length is 15 residues.